Listed here are 21 T cell receptor beta chains from one sample, sequenced in a study of T cells after yellow fever vaccination. TCRdb itself ran the 5' RACE reads through MiXCR, one entry per CDR3 protein. The sample includes 450,000 to 650,000 distinct CDR3 sequences, roughly a fifth of them seen just once. This sample comprised PBMCs, obtained about 21 days after the first yellow fever vaccination. Receptor source: a man aged 18-30 years who received the YFV17D yellow fever vaccine.

DNA of the CDR3: TGTGCCAGCAGTAATGTGCTAGCTGGCTACGAGCAGTACTTC. Its translation: CASSNVLAGYEQYF. The chain joins TRBV12-3 or TRBV12-4 to TRBJ2-7; D might be TRBD2 (5 bases). Deletions cut 5 bases from V and 3 bases from J, with 14 bases between. This CDR3 comprises 14 residues.

This clonotype appeared a few times. The V gene is TRBV29-1, the J gene TRBJ2-7; TRBD1 matches at 7 bases. Germline CDR1 is SQVTM and CDR2 is ANQGSEA. The ends lost 4 bases at V and 2 bases at J; junction bases unmatched: 5. The CDR3 contains 13 residues. The CDR3: CSVAGGQAYEQYF. The CDR3 region has the DNA TGCAGCGTTGCCGGCGGACAGGCCTACGAGCAGTACTTC.

The gene calls are TRBV10-3 and TRBJ2-2; D is ambiguous. Germline assignment: CDR1 ENHRY and CDR2 SYGVKD. V gave up 8 bases and J gave up 2 bases, with 3 bases separating them. There are 11 residues in the CDR3. In nucleotides, the CDR3 is TGTGCCATCGGTAACACCGGGGAGCTGTTTTTT. Its protein is CAIGNTGELFF.

This clonotype has a handful of counts. This chain links TRBV29-1 with TRBJ1-1; D might be TRBD1 (6 bases). Germline V lookup: CDR1 SQVTM, CDR2 ANQGSEA. Trimming removed 4 bases from V and 6 bases from J, with 18 bases in between. The CDR3 consists of 14 residues. CDR3 sequence (DNA): TGCAGCGTTGGCCGGGACATTGGAATCTCTGAAGCTTTCTTT. It yields the protein CSVGRDIGISEAFF.

This chain links TRBV4-2 with TRBJ1-2, with D possibly TRBD1 on 6 matching bases. Looked up from germline, CDR1 is LGHNA and CDR2 is YNFKEQ. V was pared by 3 bases and J by 2 bases, with 7 bases between. The CDR3 runs 13 residues. CDR3: CASSHGQNYGYTF. CDR3 bases: TGTGCCAGCAGCCACGGACAGAACTATGGCTACACCTTC.

This chain connects TRBV3-1 to TRBJ2-5, with 12 positions matching TRBD1. This CDR3 is built from 15 residues. Per germline, CDR1 LGHDT and CDR2 YNNKEL (reference sequence). Trimming cost V 3 bases and J 4 bases; bases outside gene matches: 3. CDR3 in amino acids: CASSHGDRGRETQYF. CDR3 DNA sequence: TGTGCCAGCAGCCACGGGGACAGGGGGCGAGAGACCCAGTACTTC.

This chain joins TRBV7-2 and TRBJ2-5; D not certain. This CDR3 has 13 amino acids. Trimming stripped 3 bases from V and 3 bases from J, with 8 bases between. Germline CDR1 SGHTA, CDR2 FQGNSA. The DNA of the CDR3 is TGTGCCAGCAGCTTCGGACCAAAAGAGACCCAGTACTTC. Translation: CASSFGPKETQYF.

This chain joins TRBV4-3 and TRBJ2-3; 9 nucleotides match TRBD1. The CDR3 is 15 residues long. Losses at the gene ends were 3 bases for V and 5 bases for J; bases not matched to a gene: 6. Germline CDR1 reads LGHNA; CDR2 reads YSLEER. Here the CDR3 DNA reads TGCGCCAGCAGCCATCGGGACAGGGTGGGAGATACGCAGTATTTT. This gives the protein CASSHRDRVGDTQYF.

The gene calls are TRBV12-3 or TRBV12-4 and TRBJ2-3; tentative D call: TRBD2 (5 bases). Trimming removed 2 bases from V and 3 bases from J, with 9 bases in between. The CDR3 has 14 amino acids. The CDR3 here is CASSLFGDTDTQYF. The DNA for the CDR3 is TGTGCCAGCAGTTTATTCGGGGATACAGATACGCAGTATTTT.

The chain combines TRBV6-2 or TRBV6-3 with TRBJ1-1; D ambiguous. Per the germline V gene, CDR1 is MNHEY and CDR2 is SVGEGT. This CDR3 has 14 residues. V lost 5 bases to trimming and J lost 5 bases, with 15 bases between them. CDR3 region: CASSVGPQRTEAFF. In DNA, the CDR3 is TGTGCCAGCAGTGTCGGCCCACAAAGGACTGAAGCTTTCTTT.

This clonotype appeared once. V is TRBV23-1 and J is TRBJ2-1; a weak D match, TRBD2 (6 bases). TRBV23-1 is sorted into the ORF group, with uncertain function. The CDR3 covers 13 residues. The CDR3 is CVSRQPGLDEQFF. In DNA form, the CDR3 reads TGCGTCTCCCGGCAGCCGGGACTCGATGAGCAGTTCTTC.

The rearrangement links TRBV18 to TRBJ1-4; unclear D gene. The germline V gene encodes CDR1 KGHSH and CDR2 LQKENI. With 0 bases removed from V and 4 bases from J, the gap between germline ends came to 6 bases. The CDR3 is made up of 14 amino acids. CDR3 protein: CASSPPNSNEKLFF. Written as DNA, the CDR3 is TGTGCCAGCTCACCACCGAACAGTAATGAAAAACTGTTTTTT.

This clonotype was observed a handful of times. The chain links TRBV12-3 or TRBV12-4 to TRBJ2-3, with TRBD1 matching 7 bases. The CDR3 sequence is 15 residues long. V shed 7 bases, J shed 0 bases, and the junction held 7 bases outside the gene matches. DNA for the CDR3: TGTGCCAGCAACTTCCGGGACAGAAGCACAGATACGCAGTATTTT. Its protein is CASNFRDRSTDTQYF.

V and J are TRBV20-1 and TRBJ1-1, with 10 bases lining up with TRBD1. Germline V CDR1 and CDR2: DFQATT, SNEGSKA (reference sequence). The CDR3 has 13 amino acids. V trimming: 5 bases; J trimming: 6 bases; junction bases outside the gene matches: 6. CDR3 protein: CSARSGTGAEAFF. The CDR3 coding sequence is TGCAGTGCTCGCTCCGGGACAGGGGCTGAAGCTTTCTTT.

The chain recombines TRBV7-9 with TRBJ1-4, with D possibly TRBD1 on 5 matching bases. Trimming removed 11 bases at V and 5 bases at J, with 12 bases between. CDR1 and CDR2 (germline): SEHNR, FQNEAQ (reference sequence). The CDR3 contains 12 residues. CDR3 sequence reads: CAGADSNEKLFF. The CDR3 DNA reads as TGTGCCGGGGCAGACTCCAATGAAAAACTGTTTTTT.

The chain uses TRBV20-1 and TRBJ2-5, with 11 bases aligning to TRBD2. V was pared by 4 bases and J by 4 bases, with 5 bases of the junction left unmatched. The CDR3 has 14 amino acids. The V gene's germline CDR1 is DFQATT and CDR2 SNEGSKA (reference sequence). As DNA, the CDR3 is TGCAGTGCTATTAGCGGGGGGGCTTTAGAGACCCAGTACTTC. It yields the protein CSAISGGALETQYF.

This clonotype was counted a few times. This chain uses TRBV12-3 or TRBV12-4 with TRBJ2-5; D possibly uses TRBD1 or TRBD2 (5 bases each). Deletions cut 3 bases from V and 7 bases from J, with 9 bases between. The CDR3 runs 12 residues. In nucleotides, the CDR3 is TGTGCCAGCAGTTTTTCTGGGGGGACCCAGTACTTC. Protein sequence: CASSFSGGTQYF.

This clonotype was counted a few times. V usage is TRBV5-1 and J usage is TRBJ2-3, with no clear D. The CDR3 runs to 16 residues. CDR1 is SGHRS and CDR2 is YFSETQ in the germline V gene. Trimming removed 7 bases from V and 1 base from J, with 19 bases in between. The CDR3 DNA reads TGCGCCAGCGGATCCAATTCCCCCGCCGGCACAGATACGCAGTATTTT. Its translation is CASGSNSPAGTDTQYF.

This clonotype was seen a few times. The chain combines TRBV5-1 with TRBJ2-7; 7 bases agree with TRBD1. The CDR3 runs 16 residues. The V and J ends lost 4 bases and 1 base, in that order; junction bases with no gene match: 11. CDR1 is SGHRS, CDR2 YFSETQ, per germline. The CDR3 DNA sequence: TGCGCCAGCAGCCCGGGTGAGGGGGCGGTATCCTACGAGCAGTACGTC. Translated: CASSPGEGAVSYEQYV.

The chain has TRBV5-1 and TRBJ2-4; the D gene is possibly TRBD1 (6 bases). CDR3 length: 17 residues. V was pared by 0 bases and J by 3 bases, with 16 bases between. Germline CDR1 and CDR2: SGHRS and YFSETQ. The CDR3 spells CASSLAKGVLGKNIQYF. The CDR3 DNA sequence: TGCGCCAGCAGCTTGGCCAAGGGGGTATTGGGCAAAAACATTCAGTACTTC.

This chain connects TRBV6-2 or TRBV6-3 to TRBJ1-1; 7 nucleotides align to TRBD1. CDR3 length equals 16 residues. After removal of 6 bases from V and 5 bases from J, the junction contained 15 bases not matched to a gene. The germline gives CDR1 MNHEY, CDR2 SVGEGT. The DNA for the CDR3 is TGTGCCAGCAGACAGTTAGATGCCAGGGGGAGGACTGAAGCTTTCTTT. It yields the protein CASRQLDARGRTEAFF.